These T cell receptor beta chains were read from a single sample in a study of blood T cell repertoires in COVID-19. Sequencing was performed with immunoSEQ multiplex PCR; in TCRdb, only in-frame clones are kept and a portion is missing. The sample records about 300,000 clones, approximately 84% being singletons. The material sequenced was peripheral blood. The source is a human donor with COVID-19, enrolled during active disease. The donor label of this sample is uncertain. The CDR3 runs from the conserved cysteine through the conserved F or W. The D gene is left open where the match is weak. Rows may omit the clone size; those that give it use once, few, many or a size class.

j_call: TRBJ2-1; v_call: TRBV18; d_call: .; clone_size: .; cdr3_nt: TGTGCCAGCTCACCACCCCAGGGACTGACCAAGGATGAGCAGTTCTTC; cdr3_aa: CASSPPQGLTKDEQFF
j_call: TRBJ2-6; v_call: TRBV4-2; d_call: .; clone_size: .; cdr3_nt: TGTGCCAGCAGCCAAGCGGTCTCTGGGGCCAACGTCCTGACTTTC; cdr3_aa: CASSQAVSGANVLTF
j_call: TRBJ2-7; v_call: TRBV5-6; d_call: .; clone_size: .; cdr3_nt: TGTGCCAGCAGCTTACAGGGAGACGAGCAGTACTTC; cdr3_aa: CASSLQGDEQYF
j_call: TRBJ2-3; v_call: TRBV14; d_call: .; clone_size: .; cdr3_nt: TGTGCCAGCAGCCGGGAGATCAGCCGAGACCTCAGTTTT; cdr3_aa: CASSREISRDLSF
j_call: TRBJ2-7; v_call: TRBV6-8; d_call: .; clone_size: .; cdr3_nt: TGTGCCAGCAGTTACCCTTTTATCCGGACTTACGAGCAGTACTTC; cdr3_aa: CASSYPFIRTYEQYF
j_call: TRBJ1-3; v_call: TRBV3-1/TRBV3-2; d_call: .; clone_size: few; cdr3_nt: TGTGCCAGCAGCCCACGGACAGAAAACACCATATATTTT; cdr3_aa: CASSPRTENTIYF
j_call: TRBJ1-2; v_call: TRBV13; d_call: TRBD1; clone_size: .; cdr3_nt: TGTGCCAGCAGCTTCATGACACAGGGGCCTGGCTACACCTTC; cdr3_aa: CASSFMTQGPGYTF
j_call: TRBJ2-7; v_call: TRBV7-2; d_call: .; clone_size: .; cdr3_nt: TGTGCCAGCAGCTTAGCCGGGACACAAAACTCCTACGAGCAGTACTTC; cdr3_aa: CASSLAGTQNSYEQYF
j_call: TRBJ1-1; v_call: TRBV9; d_call: .; clone_size: .; cdr3_nt: TGTGCCAGCAGCGTAGGAGGGACTGAAGCTTTCTTT; cdr3_aa: CASSVGGTEAFF
j_call: TRBJ2-7; v_call: TRBV29-1; d_call: TRBD2; clone_size: .; cdr3_nt: TGCAGCGCCTTCGATCTCTCGGCTAGCGGGGGCTACGAGCAGTACTTC; cdr3_aa: CSAFDLSASGGYEQYF
j_call: TRBJ1-1; v_call: TRBV10-3; d_call: .; clone_size: .; cdr3_nt: TGTGCCATCAGATCGGGGGGACCCGAAGCTTTCTTT; cdr3_aa: CAIRSGGPEAFF
j_call: TRBJ1-1; v_call: TRBV3-1/TRBV3-2; d_call: .; clone_size: .; cdr3_nt: TGTGCCAGCAGCCATCGAGGCGCGGCTGAAGCTTTCTTT; cdr3_aa: CASSHRGAAEAFF
j_call: TRBJ2-3; v_call: TRBV5-1; d_call: TRBD2; clone_size: once; cdr3_nt: TGCGCCAGCAGCTTGCGAGGGCGGGAGGGCCGAGGCACAGATACGCAGTATTTT; cdr3_aa: CASSLRGREGRGTDTQYF
j_call: TRBJ1-4; v_call: TRBV19; d_call: TRBD1; clone_size: .; cdr3_nt: TGTGCCACCCGTGACAGGGGTCAGGCTAATGAAAAACTGTTTTTT; cdr3_aa: CATRDRGQANEKLFF
j_call: TRBJ2-5; v_call: TRBV3-1/TRBV3-2; d_call: TRBD1; clone_size: .; cdr3_nt: TGTGCCAGCAGCCAAGATCGGGGGACAGGGAACCAAGAGACCCAGTACTTC; cdr3_aa: CASSQDRGTGNQETQYF
j_call: TRBJ1-4; v_call: TRBV30; d_call: .; clone_size: .; cdr3_nt: TGTGCCTGGATCCCTACAGGGAATGAAAAACTGTTTTTT; cdr3_aa: CAWIPTGNEKLFF
j_call: TRBJ2-3; v_call: TRBV9; d_call: .; clone_size: once; cdr3_nt: TGTGCCAGCAGCGTAGGCGTGGGAGCCCCCCCAGATACGCAGTATTTT; cdr3_aa: CASSVGVGAPPDTQYF
j_call: TRBJ2-1; v_call: TRBV6-5; d_call: TRBD2; clone_size: .; cdr3_nt: TGTGCCAGCAGTTTGTCACTAGCGGGAGGAATCGATGAGCAGTTCTTC; cdr3_aa: CASSLSLAGGIDEQFF
j_call: TRBJ2-1; v_call: TRBV2; d_call: TRBD2; clone_size: .; cdr3_nt: TGTGCCAGCAGCCAGCGGCGGGAGGGTACTGAGCAGTTCTTC; cdr3_aa: CASSQRREGTEQFF
j_call: TRBJ2-7; v_call: TRBV2; d_call: TRBD2; clone_size: .; cdr3_nt: TGTGCCAGCAGTAAACTAGCGCCGGAGCAGTACTTC; cdr3_aa: CASSKLAPEQYF
j_call: TRBJ2-7; v_call: TRBV16; d_call: .; clone_size: .; cdr3_nt: TGTGCCAGCAGCCCCCGGGACCCCCCGGGGGACGAGCAGTACTTC; cdr3_aa: CASSPRDPPGDEQYF
j_call: TRBJ2-1; v_call: TRBV6-5; d_call: TRBD1; clone_size: .; cdr3_nt: TGTGCCAGCAGACAACCGGGACAGGGCTACAATGAGCAGTTCTTC; cdr3_aa: CASRQPGQGYNEQFF
j_call: TRBJ1-1; v_call: TRBV29-1; d_call: .; clone_size: .; cdr3_nt: TGCAGCGTTTGGGAGGTCGCTGAAGCTTTCTTT; cdr3_aa: CSVWEVAEAFF
j_call: TRBJ2-1; v_call: TRBV3-1/TRBV3-2; d_call: .; clone_size: .; cdr3_nt: TGTGCCAGCAGCCAAGATGGGCCCGAGCAGTTCTTC; cdr3_aa: CASSQDGPEQFF
j_call: TRBJ2-3; v_call: TRBV24-1; d_call: TRBD2; clone_size: .; cdr3_nt: TGTGCCACCAGTGATCGCGGACTAGCCGACTTCGGTACGCAGTATTTT; cdr3_aa: CATSDRGLADFGTQYF
j_call: TRBJ2-7; v_call: TRBV12-5; d_call: TRBD2; clone_size: .; cdr3_nt: TGTGCTAGTGGACAGGCCGGGACTAGCGGATCCCCGGGCGAGCAGTACTTC; cdr3_aa: CASGQAGTSGSPGEQYF
j_call: TRBJ2-7; v_call: TRBV23-1; d_call: .; clone_size: .; cdr3_nt: TGCGCCAGCAGTCAATCGATAGCCTACGAGCAGTACTTC; cdr3_aa: CASSQSIAYEQYF
j_call: TRBJ2-5; v_call: TRBV23-1; d_call: TRBD1; clone_size: .; cdr3_nt: TGCGCCAGCAGTCATCTTCATCACCTTTCCTCAGAAAACGGGACAGGGCAAGAGACCCAGTACTTC; cdr3_aa: CASSHLHHLSSENGTGQETQYF
j_call: TRBJ2-7; v_call: TRBV28; d_call: TRBD2; clone_size: .; cdr3_nt: TGTGTCAGCAGTTTATCGGGGGCTGGCGGGAGGTTTAAAGAGCAGTACTTC; cdr3_aa: CVSSLSGAGGRFKEQYF
j_call: TRBJ2-3; v_call: TRBV5-1; d_call: TRBD1; clone_size: .; cdr3_nt: TGCGCCAGCTCAGAACAGGGGTCGGATACGCAGTATTTT; cdr3_aa: CASSEQGSDTQYF
j_call: TRBJ2-3; v_call: TRBV5-1; d_call: TRBD2; clone_size: once; cdr3_nt: TGCGCCAGCAGCCACCCGGGACTAGCGGGAGTCAGGGTAGCAGATACGCAGTATTTT; cdr3_aa: CASSHPGLAGVRVADTQYF
j_call: TRBJ2-7; v_call: TRBV21-1; d_call: .; clone_size: .; cdr3_nt: TGTGCCAGCAGCAAAGCACACAGGCGGGGAGAGCAGTACTTC; cdr3_aa: CASSKAHRRGEQYF
j_call: TRBJ1-2; v_call: TRBV3-1/TRBV3-2; d_call: TRBD1; clone_size: .; cdr3_nt: TGTGCCAGCAGCCCTCGGACAGGGGGTAACGGTGGCTACACCTTC; cdr3_aa: CASSPRTGGNGGYTF
j_call: TRBJ1-2; v_call: TRBV5-1; d_call: TRBD1; clone_size: .; cdr3_nt: TGCGCCAGCAGCTTCGGGACAGCTAACTATGGCTACACCTTC; cdr3_aa: CASSFGTANYGYTF
j_call: TRBJ1-6; v_call: TRBV6-6; d_call: TRBD1; clone_size: .; cdr3_nt: TGTGCCAGCACCCCGACAGGGGGCCATAGTTCACCCCTCCACTTT; cdr3_aa: CASTPTGGHSSPLHF
j_call: TRBJ2-5; v_call: TRBV5-6; d_call: TRBD2; clone_size: .; cdr3_nt: TGTGCCAGCAGTCCGGATGATGTAGCGGGACCCCAAGAGACCCAGTACTTC; cdr3_aa: CASSPDDVAGPQETQYF